Listed below are T cell receptor beta chains from one sample, sequenced in a study of T cell responses to AZD1222 COVID-19 vaccine. Generated by immunoSEQ multiplex PCR, the TCRdb table keeps only in-frame clones and is missing some. Of over 130,000 clones in the sample, approximately 90% are singletons; the top ten hold about 4.8%. The specimen was peripheral blood, collected on day 0 of AZD1222 vaccination. These receptors all come from an adult in good health. The CDR3 runs from the conserved cysteine through the conserved F or W. A D gene is named only where the DNA matches it firmly. Size values are once, few and many counts, or a class for expanded clones, and some rows have none.

V,D,size,J,CDR3,DNA
TRBV19,.,once,TRBJ1-6,CASSIFGHHNSPLHF,TGTGCCAGTAGTATATTCGGACACCATAATTCACCCCTCCACTTT
TRBV3-1/TRBV3-2,.,few,TRBJ2-5,CASSQLSAQFQETQYF,TGTGCCAGCAGCCAACTTAGCGCCCAATTCCAAGAGACCCAGTACTTC
TRBV7-8,.,.,TRBJ2-7,CASSRVSGGSYEQYF,TGTGCCAGCAGCCGGGTGTCAGGGGGGTCCTACGAGCAGTACTTC
TRBV6-5,.,.,TRBJ2-2,CASSYSPGSNTGELFF,TGTGCCAGCAGTTACTCTCCCGGGTCGAACACCGGGGAGCTGTTTTTT
TRBV13,TRBD2,.,TRBJ2-7,CASSLGGLAGSYEQYF,TGTGCCAGCAGCTTAGGGGGACTAGCGGGATCATACGAGCAGTACTTC
TRBV11-2,TRBD2,.,TRBJ2-1,CASSLEVAGGNNEQFF,TGTGCCAGCAGCTTAGAGGTAGCGGGGGGAAACAATGAGCAGTTCTTC
TRBV19,.,.,TRBJ2-3,CASSGARGDTQYF,TGTGCCAGTAGTGGGGCGAGGGGGGATACGCAGTATTTT
TRBV27,.,.,TRBJ2-1,CASSLGTQPVAYNEQFF,TGTGCCAGCAGTTTGGGGACACAGCCAGTCGCCTACAATGAGCAGTTCTTC
TRBV25-1,.,.,TRBJ2-2,CAVRGTGELFF,TGTGCAGTTAGGGGCACCGGGGAGCTGTTTTTT
TRBV5-6,.,.,TRBJ1-6,CASSLASAGSSYNSPLHF,TGTGCCAGCAGCTTGGCCTCGGCAGGGAGCTCCTATAATTCACCCCTCCACTTT
TRBV6-1,.,few,TRBJ1-6,CASSEGWSSYNSPLHF,TGTGCCAGCAGTGAAGGATGGAGCTCCTATAATTCACCCCTCCACTTT
TRBV7-8,.,.,TRBJ1-5,CASSSGGSSNQPQHF,TGTGCCAGCAGCTCGGGGGGTTCTAGCAATCAGCCCCAGCATTTT
TRBV19,.,.,TRBJ2-7,CASAAASSYEQYF,TGTGCCAGTGCCGCGGCGAGCTCCTACGAGCAGTACTTC